This T cell receptor (beta chain) is drawn from a study of post-analysis software for immune sequencing data (dated by TCRdb to the mid-2010s). Looking at the study overall: The recorded disease courses included relapsing-remitting, secondary progressive and progressive-relapsing multiple sclerosis, and some patients had no subtype annotation. A subset of samples was prepared in parallel using single-end sample barcoding, then pooled and co-amplified after Illumina adapter ligation. Patient repertoires were compared against 11 previously published healthy control repertoires from donors aged roughly 6 to 28 years.

The library relied on PCR. Sequenced on an Illumina HiSeq 2500. To reduce PCR and sequencing biases, unique molecular identifiers were incorporated into the TCR beta cDNA libraries. Every 1 to 10 million input T cells yielded around 500,000 cDNA molecules, meaning each molecule approximated one T cell. The same protocol used for the earlier healthy control dataset was applied to prepare and sequence the patient libraries. Within a given batch, samples were prepared together, multiplexed and sequenced on the same HiSeq lane. The original methods were these. MIGEC handled the raw barcoded reads, throwing out single-read molecular identifier groups before consensus assembly and CDR3 extraction. VDJtools was used for post-analysis of the clonotype tables, with diversity normalized by down-sampling every dataset to the smallest sample size. In repertoire overlap clustering, CDR3 amino acid sequences, but not nucleotide sequences, were matched to correct batch-related cross-sample contamination. Starting from the raw public reads, TCRdb applied fastp trimming at Q25, assembled clones with MiXCR and retained in-frame beta chains. Rows are combined by CDR3 protein, so each entry shows the most common genes and DNA. The V and J calls here are based on TCRdb, not the publication. The sample yields roughly 670,000 distinct CDR3 sequences; approximately 60% were counted once. Jointly, the top ten make up approximately 11% of the sample.

To demonstrate the VDJtools post-analysis software, the study profiled TCR beta repertoires from the peripheral blood of 13 young patients with multiple sclerosis. The multiple sclerosis patients were children and adolescents ranging in age from 6 to 15 years. From the cysteine up to the phenylalanine, the CDR3 has a length of 13 residues. Here the CDR3 DNA is all that survives: 39 bases in frame from base 1. Broad study findings and their caveats: The multiple sclerosis patient group was slightly younger than the control group. About five TRBV segments, including TRBV5-6, TRBV5-1 and TRBV20-1, were significantly more frequent in patients than controls. Direct clustering with F measure showed strong co-clustering of samples prepared in the same batch, prompting a batch-effect correction. Normalized Chao1 diversity was significantly lower in multiple sclerosis patients than controls, suggesting substantial peripheral T-cell clonal expansion.

To note about this clonotype: The antigen this receptor binds is unknown. No base qualities exist here, and no much larger clone lies one base off it.

The sample consisted of blood. The receptor comes from a girl aged 2-10 years with multiple sclerosis. Recombination joined TRBV12-3 or TRBV12-4 with TRBJ2-5, with the identity of the D gene unclear. The DNA end is a closer match to TRBJ2-7, so the J assignment may be wrong. The DNA sequence is TGTGCCAGCAGTTTAAACACAGCCTCCGAGCAGTACTTC. Its product reads: CASSLNTASEQYF.